This entry features one TCR beta chain sequence. What it binds is unknown. At one end the junction does not follow the germline gene, possibly because of a read error. This sample stems from a study of glioma-infiltrating T cells. The study, taken as a whole, reports: CDR3 overlap between tissue and blood was very small. Non-neoplastic patients had below-expected tissue-blood divergence, while all gliomas exceeded expectation.

This CDR3 region has 16 residues. Germline CDR1 is LGHNA and CDR2 is YSLEER. TCR alpha and beta CDR3 regions were amplified from RNA using iRepertoire nested multiplex PCR. Input was roughly 95-400 ng of tissue mRNA or PBMC total RNA. From the multiplex PCR reads, TCRdb called clonotypes with MiXCR, one entry per CDR3 protein. Of about 190,000 distinct CDR3 sequences listed, 30% to 40% are singletons. The rearrangement uses TRBV4-3 and TRBJ1-5; TRBD1 matches at 10 bases. This TCR was recovered from a human donor with low-grade glioma or glioblastoma, undergoing nonglioma brain surgery, or in good health (not recorded which). The specimen sequenced was glioma tissue, nonneoplastic brain tissue, or PBMCs (not recorded which). The CDR3 loop is CSIIHGTGVSNQPQHF. Written as DNA, the CDR3 is TGCTCCATCATCCACGGGACAGGGGTGAGCAATCAGCCCCAACATTTT.